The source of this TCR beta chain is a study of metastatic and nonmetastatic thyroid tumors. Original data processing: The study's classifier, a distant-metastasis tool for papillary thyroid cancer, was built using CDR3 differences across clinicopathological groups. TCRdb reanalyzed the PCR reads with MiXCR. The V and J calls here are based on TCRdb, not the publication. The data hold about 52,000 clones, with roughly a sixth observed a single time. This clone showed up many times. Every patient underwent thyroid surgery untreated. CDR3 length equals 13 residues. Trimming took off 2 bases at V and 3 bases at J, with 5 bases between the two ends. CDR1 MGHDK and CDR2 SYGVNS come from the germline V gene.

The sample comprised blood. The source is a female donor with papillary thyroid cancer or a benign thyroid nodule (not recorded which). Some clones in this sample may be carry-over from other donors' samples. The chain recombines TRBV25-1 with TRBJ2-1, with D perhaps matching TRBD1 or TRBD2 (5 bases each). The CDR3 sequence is CASSEGGYNEQFF. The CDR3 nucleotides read TGTGCCAGCAGTGAAGGGGGCTACAATGAGCAGTTCTTC.